One and the same sample provided the 14 T cell receptor beta chains below, sequenced in a study of blood T cell repertoires in COVID-19. The assay was immunoSEQ multiplex PCR, and TCRdb's table has in-frame clones only and misses some. The sample records roughly 700,000 clones, just under 90% being singletons. Sequenced: peripheral blood. These receptors all come from a woman aged 18-29 years with acute or convalescent COVID-19.

The V and J genes are TRBV11-2 and TRBJ2-7; TRBD2 matches 10 bases. CDR1 and CDR2 (germline): SGHAT, FQNNGV. This CDR3 contains 17 residues. J gave up 1 base and V 0 bases, and 6 bases lay outside the gene matches. The CDR3 loop reads CASSLDRLAGFSYEQYF. DNA of the CDR3: TGTGCCAGCAGCTTAGATAGACTAGCGGGTTTTTCCTACGAGCAGTACTTC. Full variable domain (outside the CDR3, taken from reference TRBV11-2 and TRBJ2-7): EAGVAQSPRYKIIEKRQSVAFWCNPISGHATLYWYQQILGQGPKLLIQFQNNGVVDDSQLPKDRFSAERLKGVDSTLKIQPAKLEDSAVYLCASSLDRLAGFSYEQYFGPGTRLTVT.

This clone was counted a few times. This chain connects TRBV30 to TRBJ1-1; 7 nucleotides line up with TRBD1. This CDR3 spans 15 amino acids. V trimming: 8 bases; J trimming: 0 bases; junction bases outside the gene matches: 12. Germline values: CDR1 GTSNPN, CDR2 SVGIG (reference sequence). CDR3 region: CAGGGTASMNTEAFF. CDR3 DNA sequence: TGTGCCGGGGGAGGGACAGCTAGCATGAACACTGAAGCTTTCTTT.

The V call is TRBV6-1, the J call TRBJ1-2; a possible D gene is TRBD1 (6 bases). V was shortened by 2 bases and J by 7 bases, with 14 bases between the two germline ends. CDR3 size: 14 residues. Germline V gene sequence: CDR1 MNHNS, CDR2 SASEGT. CDR3 amino acids: CASSEIGGGSGYTF. CDR3 coding DNA: TGTGCCAGCAGTGAAATAGGGGGGGGTTCTGGCTACACCTTC.

This clone was observed a single time. This rearrangement joins TRBV19 to TRBJ1-6, with unresolved D. The germline CDR1 and CDR2 sequences are LNHDA and SQIVND (reference sequence). Trimming cost V 6 bases and J 16 bases, with 19 bases left between them. The CDR3 has 13 amino acids. The DNA for the CDR3 is TGTGCCAGTAGAAGACGGCTTCGGCCGACTCTCCACTTT. Amino acid sequence: CASRRRLRPTLHF.

The genes are TRBV25-1 and TRBJ1-2, with a possible D match to TRBD1 (5 bases). Trimming removed 1 base at V and 7 bases at J, with 16 bases between. Per the germline V gene, CDR1 is MGHDK and CDR2 is SYGVNS. The CDR3 is 15 residues long. This chain's CDR3 is CASSESGREVLGYTF. The CDR3 nucleotides read TGTGCCAGCAGTGAATCAGGCAGGGAGGTTCTTGGCTACACCTTC.

The V and J genes are TRBV30 and TRBJ2-1; 11 bases align to TRBD1. With V trimmed by 3 bases and J by 8 bases, 15 bases remained unmatched. The CDR3 consists of 17 residues. CDR1 is GTSNPN and CDR2 is SVGIG in the germline V gene (reference sequence). As DNA, the CDR3 is TGTGCCTGGAGCCCCACCCGGACAGGGGGCCGGTTCTATGAGCAGTTCTTC. Encoded protein: CAWSPTRTGGRFYEQFF.

CDR3 in amino acids: CASSFKGVGDTEAFF. CDR3 DNA sequence: TGTGCCAGCAGCTTTAAGGGTGTAGGGGACACTGAAGCTTTCTTT. This chain links TRBV21-1 with TRBJ1-1; the table's D call, TRBD1, has no DNA check behind it. TRBV21-1 is a pseudogene segment. This CDR3 contains 15 residues.

V is TRBV9 and J is TRBJ2-7; TRBD2 agrees at 13 bases. Germline V gives CDR1 SGDLS, CDR2 YYNGEE. This CDR3 has 20 amino acids. Unmatched junction bases numbered 15, after V lost 3 bases and J lost 0 bases. CDR3: CASSATSRLAGGLSSYEQYF. DNA of the CDR3: TGTGCCAGCAGCGCTACAAGTCGACTAGCGGGGGGCCTCAGCTCCTACGAGCAGTACTTC.

The CDR3, as DNA: TGTGCCGTAACCTGGCCAGGGAACACTGAAGCTTTCTTT. As protein: CAVTWPGNTEAFF. The chain links TRBV2 to TRBJ1-1, with D unclear. Germline values: CDR1 SNHLY, CDR2 FYNNEI. This CDR3 is 13 amino acids long. V lost 11 bases, J lost 1 base, and 14 bases lay in between.

As for this clone: Other DNA variants within this sample encode the same CDR3. The chain recombines TRBV6-4 with TRBJ1-5; 9 nucleotides agree with TRBD1. Germline lookup yields CDR1 MRHNA and CDR2 SNTAGT. CDR3 size: 15 residues. Trimming cost V 6 bases and J 0 bases; bases outside gene matches: 3. DNA for the CDR3: TGTGCCAGCAGCCCGACAGGGGGTAGCAATCAGCCCCAGCATTTT. Its translation: CASSPTGGSNQPQHF.

The rearrangement joins TRBV3-1 (or the pseudogene TRBV3-2) to TRBJ1-2; 9 nucleotides align to TRBD1. V was clipped by 4 bases and J by 8 bases; unmatched bases: 11. The germline V gene encodes CDR1 LGHDT and CDR2 YNNKEL (reference sequence). The CDR3 extends over 15 amino acids. The CDR3 bases are TGTGCCAGCAGCCCCCACAGGGGGCGGGGTGAGGGCTACACCTTC. It specifies CASSPHRGRGEGYTF.

The V call is TRBV3-1 (or the pseudogene TRBV3-2), the J call TRBJ2-7; 8 bases map to TRBD2. The CDR3 consists of 13 residues. The ends lost 2 bases at V and 4 bases at J; junction bases unmatched: 1. The germline gives CDR1 LGHDT, CDR2 YNNKEL (reference sequence). CDR3 protein: CASSQPGGYEQYF. The CDR3 bases are TGTGCCAGCAGCCAACCGGGAGGGTACGAGCAGTACTTC.

This chain joins TRBV19 and TRBJ1-5, with 9 nucleotides matching TRBD1. The CDR3 extends over 16 amino acids. Germline CDR1 LNHDA, CDR2 SQIVND (reference sequence). After removal of 9 bases from V and 4 bases from J, the junction contained 13 bases not matched to a gene. The CDR3 region is CASTSYRGLGNQPQHF. The DNA for the CDR3 is TGTGCCAGCACCTCCTACAGGGGGCTAGGAAATCAGCCCCAGCATTTT.

The rearrangement joins TRBV5-1 to TRBJ1-3, with D hard to call. Deletions cut 3 bases from V and 0 bases from J, with 10 bases between. The CDR3 loop spans 15 amino acids. Germline V lookup: CDR1 SGHRS, CDR2 YFSETQ. The CDR3 spells CASSSSRPSGNTIYF. The CDR3 DNA reads as TGCGCCAGCAGCTCAAGCAGGCCCTCTGGAAACACCATATATTTT. The entire variable domain, with the rest obtained from reference TRBV5-1 and TRBJ1-3, is as follows: KAGVTQTPRYLIKTRGQQVTLSCSPISGHRSVSWYQQTPGQGLQFLFEYFSETQRNKGNFPGRFSGRQFSNSRSEMNVSTLELGDSALYLCASSSSRPSGNTIYFGEGSWLTVV.